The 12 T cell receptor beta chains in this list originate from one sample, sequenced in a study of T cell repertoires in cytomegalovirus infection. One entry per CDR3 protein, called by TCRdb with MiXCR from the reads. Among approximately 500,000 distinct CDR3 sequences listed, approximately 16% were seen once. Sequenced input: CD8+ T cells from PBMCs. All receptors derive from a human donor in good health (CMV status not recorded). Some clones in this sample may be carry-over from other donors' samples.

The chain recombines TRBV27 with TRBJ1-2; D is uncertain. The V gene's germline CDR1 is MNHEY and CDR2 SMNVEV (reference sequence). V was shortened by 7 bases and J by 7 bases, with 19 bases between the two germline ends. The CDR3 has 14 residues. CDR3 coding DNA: TGTGCCAGCACCACTCGGGCGAAGGTCAGTGGCTACACCTTC. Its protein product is CASTTRAKVSGYTF.

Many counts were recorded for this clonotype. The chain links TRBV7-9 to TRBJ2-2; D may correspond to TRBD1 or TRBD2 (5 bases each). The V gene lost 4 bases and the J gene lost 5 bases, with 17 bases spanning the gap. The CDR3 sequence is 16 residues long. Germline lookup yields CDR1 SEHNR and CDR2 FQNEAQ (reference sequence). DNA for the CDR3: TGTGCCAGCAGCTCCCAACCGGGACCCCAGACCGGGGAGCTGTTTTTT. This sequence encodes CASSSQPGPQTGELFF. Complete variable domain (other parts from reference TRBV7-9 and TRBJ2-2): DTGVSQNPRHKITKRGQNVTFRCDPISEHNRLYWYRQTLGQGPEFLTYFQNEAQLEKSRLLSDRFSAERPKGSFSTLEIQRTEQGDSAMYLCASSSQPGPQTGELFFGEGSRLTVL.

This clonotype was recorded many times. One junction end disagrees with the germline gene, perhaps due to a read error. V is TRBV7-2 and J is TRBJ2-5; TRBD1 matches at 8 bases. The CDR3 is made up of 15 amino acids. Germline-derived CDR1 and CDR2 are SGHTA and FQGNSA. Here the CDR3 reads CASSLAGTGQETQYF. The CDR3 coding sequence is TGTGCCAGCAGCCTAGCCGGGACAGGCCAAGAGACCCAGTACTTC.

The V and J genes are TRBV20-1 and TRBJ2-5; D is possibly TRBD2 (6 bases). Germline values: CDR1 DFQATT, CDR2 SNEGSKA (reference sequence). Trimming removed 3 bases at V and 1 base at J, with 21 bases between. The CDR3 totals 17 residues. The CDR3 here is CSAREGNDGGPQETQYF. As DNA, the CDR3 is TGCAGTGCTAGGGAGGGGAATGATGGAGGGCCCCAAGAGACCCAGTACTTC.

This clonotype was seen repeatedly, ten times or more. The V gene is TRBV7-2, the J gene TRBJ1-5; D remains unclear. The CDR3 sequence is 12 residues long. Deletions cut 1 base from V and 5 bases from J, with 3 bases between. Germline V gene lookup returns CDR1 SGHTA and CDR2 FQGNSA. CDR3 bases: TGTGCCAGCAGCTTAGTGGATCAGCCCCAGCATTTT. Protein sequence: CASSLVDQPQHF. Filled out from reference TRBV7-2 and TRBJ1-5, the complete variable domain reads GAGVSQSPSNKVTEKGKDVELRCDPISGHTALYWYRQSLGQGLEFLIYFQGNSAPDKSGLPSDRFSAERTGGSVSTLTIQRTQQEDSAVYLCASSLVDQPQHFGDGTRLSIL.

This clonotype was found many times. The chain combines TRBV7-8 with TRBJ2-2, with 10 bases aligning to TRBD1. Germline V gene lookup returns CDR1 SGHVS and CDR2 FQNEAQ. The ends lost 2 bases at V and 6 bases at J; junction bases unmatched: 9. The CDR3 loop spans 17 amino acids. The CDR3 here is CASSLNRGQGSAGELFF. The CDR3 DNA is TGTGCCAGCAGCTTAAATAGGGGACAGGGGAGCGCCGGGGAGCTGTTTTTT.

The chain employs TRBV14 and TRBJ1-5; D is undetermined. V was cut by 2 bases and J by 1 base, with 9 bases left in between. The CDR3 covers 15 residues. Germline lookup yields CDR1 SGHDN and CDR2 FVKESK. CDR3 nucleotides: TGTGCCAGCAGCCAAAGAGAAGGGAGCAATCAGCCCCAGCATTTT. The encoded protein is CASSQREGSNQPQHF.

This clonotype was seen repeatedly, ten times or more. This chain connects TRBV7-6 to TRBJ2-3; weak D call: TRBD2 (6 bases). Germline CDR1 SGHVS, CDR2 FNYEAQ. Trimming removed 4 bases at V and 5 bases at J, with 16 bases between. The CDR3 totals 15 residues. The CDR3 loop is CASSYPPLGGDTQYF. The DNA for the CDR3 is TGTGCCAGCAGCTATCCCCCCCTCGGGGGAGATACGCAGTATTTT.

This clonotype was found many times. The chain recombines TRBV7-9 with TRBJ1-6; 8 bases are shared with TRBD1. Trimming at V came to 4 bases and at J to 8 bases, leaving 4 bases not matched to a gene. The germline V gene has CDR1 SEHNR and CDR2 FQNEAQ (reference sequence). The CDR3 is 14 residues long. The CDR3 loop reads CASSSGGQDSPLHF. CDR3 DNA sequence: TGTGCCAGCAGCTCAGGGGGACAGGATTCACCCCTCCACTTT. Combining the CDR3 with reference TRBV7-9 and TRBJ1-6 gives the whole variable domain DTGVSQNPRHKITKRGQNVTFRCDPISEHNRLYWYRQTLGQGPEFLTYFQNEAQLEKSRLLSDRFSAERPKGSFSTLEIQRTEQGDSAMYLCASSSGGQDSPLHFGNGTRLTVT.

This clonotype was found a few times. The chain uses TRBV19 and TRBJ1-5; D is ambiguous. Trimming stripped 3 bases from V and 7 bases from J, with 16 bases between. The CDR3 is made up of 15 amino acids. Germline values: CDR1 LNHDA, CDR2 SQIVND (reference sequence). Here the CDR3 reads CASSIQALNYQPQHF. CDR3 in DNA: TGTGCCAGTAGTATCCAGGCCCTCAACTACCAGCCCCAGCATTTT.

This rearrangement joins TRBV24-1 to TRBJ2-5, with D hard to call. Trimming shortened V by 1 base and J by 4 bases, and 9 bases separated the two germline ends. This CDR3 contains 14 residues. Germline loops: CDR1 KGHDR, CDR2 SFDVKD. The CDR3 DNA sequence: TGTGCCACCAGTGATTTAAACAGCCCAGAGACCCAGTACTTC. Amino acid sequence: CATSDLNSPETQYF.

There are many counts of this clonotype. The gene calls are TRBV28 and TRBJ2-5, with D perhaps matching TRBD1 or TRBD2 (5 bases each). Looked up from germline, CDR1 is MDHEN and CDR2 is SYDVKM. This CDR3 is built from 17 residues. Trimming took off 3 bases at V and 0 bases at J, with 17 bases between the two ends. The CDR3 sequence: CASSFFGTVAHQETQYF. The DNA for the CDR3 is TGTGCCAGCAGTTTCTTCGGGACGGTAGCGCACCAAGAGACCCAGTACTTC.